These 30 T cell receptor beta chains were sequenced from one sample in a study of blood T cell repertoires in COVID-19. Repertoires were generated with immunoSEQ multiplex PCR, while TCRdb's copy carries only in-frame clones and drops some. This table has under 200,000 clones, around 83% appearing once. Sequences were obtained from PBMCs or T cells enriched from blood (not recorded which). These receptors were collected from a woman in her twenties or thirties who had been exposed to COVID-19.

The CDR3 loop reads CASSSRGLDEQFF. CDR3 in DNA: TGCGCCAGCAGTTCCAGGGGTTTGGATGAGCAGTTCTTC. The chain joins TRBV23-1 to TRBJ2-1; the D gene is possibly TRBD1 (6 bases). TRBV23-1 is identified as an open reading frame with a role that is uncertain. The CDR3 is 13 amino acids. With 5 bases removed from V and 8 bases from J, the gap between germline ends came to 13 bases.

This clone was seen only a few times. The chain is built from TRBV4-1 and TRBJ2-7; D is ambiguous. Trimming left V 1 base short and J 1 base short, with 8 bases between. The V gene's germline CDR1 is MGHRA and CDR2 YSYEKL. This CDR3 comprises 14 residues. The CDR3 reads CASSQGHISYEQYF. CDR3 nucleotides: TGCGCCAGCAGCCAAGGACATATTTCCTACGAGCAGTACTTC.

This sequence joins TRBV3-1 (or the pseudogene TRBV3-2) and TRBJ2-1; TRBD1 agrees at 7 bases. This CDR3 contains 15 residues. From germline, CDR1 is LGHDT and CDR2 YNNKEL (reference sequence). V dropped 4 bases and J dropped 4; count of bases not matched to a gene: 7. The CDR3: CASSPRDSGYNEQFF. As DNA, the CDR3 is TGTGCCAGCAGCCCTAGGGACAGCGGTTACAATGAGCAGTTCTTC.

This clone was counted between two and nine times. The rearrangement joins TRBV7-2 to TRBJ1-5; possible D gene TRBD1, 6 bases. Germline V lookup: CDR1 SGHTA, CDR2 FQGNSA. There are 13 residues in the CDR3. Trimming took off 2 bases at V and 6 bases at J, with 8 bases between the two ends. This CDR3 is CASSLKDSQPQHF. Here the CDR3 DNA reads TGTGCCAGCAGCTTAAAGGACAGTCAGCCCCAGCATTTT.

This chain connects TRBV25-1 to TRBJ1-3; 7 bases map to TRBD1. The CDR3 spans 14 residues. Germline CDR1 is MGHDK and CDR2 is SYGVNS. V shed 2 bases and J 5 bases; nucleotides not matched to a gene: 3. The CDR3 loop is CASSEGQARNTIYF. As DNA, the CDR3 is TGTGCCAGCAGTGAAGGACAGGCGAGAAACACCATATATTTT.

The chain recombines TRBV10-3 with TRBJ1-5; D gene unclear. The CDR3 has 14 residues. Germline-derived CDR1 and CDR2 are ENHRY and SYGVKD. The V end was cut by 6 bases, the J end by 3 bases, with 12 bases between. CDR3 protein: CAIRGDGNNQPQHF. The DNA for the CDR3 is TGTGCCATCAGGGGAGACGGTAACAATCAGCCCCAGCATTTT.

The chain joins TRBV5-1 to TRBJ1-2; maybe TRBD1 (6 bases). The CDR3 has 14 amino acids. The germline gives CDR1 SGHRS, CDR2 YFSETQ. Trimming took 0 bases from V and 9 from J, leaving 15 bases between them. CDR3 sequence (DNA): TGCGCCAGCAGCTTGGGGGGAACAGGGCACCGCTACACCTTC. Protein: CASSLGGTGHRYTF.

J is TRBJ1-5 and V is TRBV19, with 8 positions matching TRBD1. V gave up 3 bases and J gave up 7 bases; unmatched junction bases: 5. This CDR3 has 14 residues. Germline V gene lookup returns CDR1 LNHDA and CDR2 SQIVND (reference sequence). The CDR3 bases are TGTGCCAGTAGTATTCAGGGGGCGGAGCAGCCCCAGCATTTT. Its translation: CASSIQGAEQPQHF.

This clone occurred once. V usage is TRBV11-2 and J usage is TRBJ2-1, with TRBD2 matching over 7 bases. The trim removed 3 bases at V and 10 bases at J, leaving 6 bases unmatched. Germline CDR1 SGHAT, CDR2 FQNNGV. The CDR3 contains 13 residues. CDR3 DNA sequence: TGTGCCAGCAGCTTCGGGGAGGGGAACGAGCAGTTCTTC. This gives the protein CASSFGEGNEQFF.

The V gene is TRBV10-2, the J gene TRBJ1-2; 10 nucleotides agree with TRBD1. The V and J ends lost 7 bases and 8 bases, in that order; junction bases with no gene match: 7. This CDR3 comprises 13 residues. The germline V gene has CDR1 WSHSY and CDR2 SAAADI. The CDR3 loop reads CASTHGTGDGYTF. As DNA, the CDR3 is TGCGCCAGCACCCACGGGACAGGGGACGGCTACACCTTC.

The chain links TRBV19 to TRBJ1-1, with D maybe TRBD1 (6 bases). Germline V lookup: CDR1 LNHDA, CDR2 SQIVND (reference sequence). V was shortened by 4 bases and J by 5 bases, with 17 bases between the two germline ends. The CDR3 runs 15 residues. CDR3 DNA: TGTGCCAGTAGTAGCAACAGGGAGGGAAGTACTGAAGCTTTCTTT. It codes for CASSSNREGSTEAFF. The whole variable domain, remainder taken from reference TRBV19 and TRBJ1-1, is DGGITQSPKYLFRKEGQNVTLSCEQNLNHDAMYWYRQDPGQGLRLIYYSQIVNDFQKGDIAEGYSVSREKKESFPLTVTSAQKNPTAFYLCASSSNREGSTEAFFGQGTRLTVV.

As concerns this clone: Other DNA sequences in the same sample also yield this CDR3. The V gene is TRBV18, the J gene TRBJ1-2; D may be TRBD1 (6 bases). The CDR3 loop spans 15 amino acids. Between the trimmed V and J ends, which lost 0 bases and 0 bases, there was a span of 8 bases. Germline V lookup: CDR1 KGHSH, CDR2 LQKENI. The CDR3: CASSPPTGTNYGYTF. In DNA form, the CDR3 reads TGTGCCAGCTCACCACCGACAGGCACTAACTATGGCTACACCTTC.

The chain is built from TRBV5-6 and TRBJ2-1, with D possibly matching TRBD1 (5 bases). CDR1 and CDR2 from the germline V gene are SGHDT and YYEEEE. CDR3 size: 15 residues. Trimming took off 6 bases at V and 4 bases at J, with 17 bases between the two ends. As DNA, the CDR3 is TGTGCCAGCACCCCGGAACCCGACAGTTACAATGAGCAGTTCTTC. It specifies CASTPEPDSYNEQFF.

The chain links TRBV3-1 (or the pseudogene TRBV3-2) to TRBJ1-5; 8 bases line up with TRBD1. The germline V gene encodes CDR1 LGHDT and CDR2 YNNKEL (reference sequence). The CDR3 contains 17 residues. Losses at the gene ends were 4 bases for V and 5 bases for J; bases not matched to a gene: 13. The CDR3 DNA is TGTGCCAGCAGCCCAAGGGGCTCAGGGGGCGACGATCAGCCCCAGCATTTT. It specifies CASSPRGSGGDDQPQHF.

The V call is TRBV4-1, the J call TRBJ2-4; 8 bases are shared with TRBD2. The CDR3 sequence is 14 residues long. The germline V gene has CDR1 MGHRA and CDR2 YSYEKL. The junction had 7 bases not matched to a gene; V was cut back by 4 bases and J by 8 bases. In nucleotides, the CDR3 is TGCGCCAGCAGCCGGACAGCGGGGGCTGACATTCAGTACTTC. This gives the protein CASSRTAGADIQYF.

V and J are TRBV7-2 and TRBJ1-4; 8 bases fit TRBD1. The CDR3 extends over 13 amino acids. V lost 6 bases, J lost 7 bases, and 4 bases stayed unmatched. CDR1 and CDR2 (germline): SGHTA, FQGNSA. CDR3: CASSQGAGEKLFF. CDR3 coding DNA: TGTGCCAGCAGTCAGGGGGCCGGTGAAAAACTGTTTTTT.

Here the CDR3 reads CASSQLNETGGNSPLHF. The CDR3 DNA follows: TGCGCCAGCAGTCAATTAAACGAGACAGGGGGGAATTCACCCCTCCACTTT. The rearrangement joins TRBV23-1 to TRBJ1-6; 9 nucleotides match TRBD1. TRBV23-1 is labeled an ORF, and its function is uncertain. The ends lost 1 base at V and 7 bases at J; junction bases unmatched: 8. The CDR3 has 17 residues.

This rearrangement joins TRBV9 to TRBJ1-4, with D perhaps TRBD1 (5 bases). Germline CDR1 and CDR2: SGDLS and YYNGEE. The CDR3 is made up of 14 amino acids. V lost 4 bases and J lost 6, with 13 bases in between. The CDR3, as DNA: TGTGCCAGCAGCCCCGCGGGGCGTGATGAAAAACTGTTTTTT. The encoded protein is CASSPAGRDEKLFF.

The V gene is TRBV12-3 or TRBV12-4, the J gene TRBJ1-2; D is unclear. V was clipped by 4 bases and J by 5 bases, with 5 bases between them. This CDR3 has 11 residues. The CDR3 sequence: CASSYGYGYTF. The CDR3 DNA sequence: TGTGCCAGCAGTTACGGTTATGGCTACACCTTC.

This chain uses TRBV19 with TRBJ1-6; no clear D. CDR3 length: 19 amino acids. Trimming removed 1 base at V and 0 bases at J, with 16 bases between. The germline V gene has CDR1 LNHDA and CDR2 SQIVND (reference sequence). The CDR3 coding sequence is TGTGCCAGTAGTATAGTAGGGAGCGGCTCACTCTCCTATAATTCACCCCTCCACTTT. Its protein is CASSIVGSGSLSYNSPLHF. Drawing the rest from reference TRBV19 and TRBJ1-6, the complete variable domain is DGGITQSPKYLFRKEGQNVTLSCEQNLNHDAMYWYRQDPGQGLRLIYYSQIVNDFQKGDIAEGYSVSREKKESFPLTVTSAQKNPTAFYLCASSIVGSGSLSYNSPLHFGNGTRLTVT.

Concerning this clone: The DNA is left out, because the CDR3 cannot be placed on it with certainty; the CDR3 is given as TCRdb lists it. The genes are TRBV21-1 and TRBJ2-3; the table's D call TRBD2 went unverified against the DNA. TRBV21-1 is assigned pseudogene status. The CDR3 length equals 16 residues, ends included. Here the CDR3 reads CASSKWGVGSTDTQYF.

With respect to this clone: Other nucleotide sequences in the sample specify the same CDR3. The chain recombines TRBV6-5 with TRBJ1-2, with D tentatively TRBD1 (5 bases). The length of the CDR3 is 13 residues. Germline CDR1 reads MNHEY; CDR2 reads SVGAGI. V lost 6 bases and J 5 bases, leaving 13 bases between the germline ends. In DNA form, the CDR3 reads TGTGCCAGCAGCCCCCCAGGGTTTTATGGCTACACCTTC. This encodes CASSPPGFYGYTF.

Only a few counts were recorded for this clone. The CDR3 DNA reads TGTGCCAGTAGTATTCCCGGACAGGGAATACATGGCTACACCTTC. Its translation: CASSIPGQGIHGYTF. V usage is TRBV19 and J usage is TRBJ1-2, with 8 bases lining up with TRBD1. This CDR3 has 15 amino acids. Germline CDR1 and CDR2: LNHDA and SQIVND (reference sequence). Trimming cost V 3 bases and J 6 bases; bases outside gene matches: 9.

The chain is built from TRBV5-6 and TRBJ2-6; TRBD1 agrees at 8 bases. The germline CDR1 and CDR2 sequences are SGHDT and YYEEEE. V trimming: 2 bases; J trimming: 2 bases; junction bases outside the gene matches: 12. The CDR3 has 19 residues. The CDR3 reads CASSFNRRGRFAGANVLTF. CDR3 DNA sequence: TGTGCCAGCAGCTTTAACCGCAGGGGGCGATTTGCTGGGGCCAACGTCCTGACTTTC.

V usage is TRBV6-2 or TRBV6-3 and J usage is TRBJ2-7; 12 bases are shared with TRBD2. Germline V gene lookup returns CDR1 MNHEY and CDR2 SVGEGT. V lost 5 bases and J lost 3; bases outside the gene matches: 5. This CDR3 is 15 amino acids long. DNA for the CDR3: TGTGCCAGCAGTGCCAGACTAGCGGGGGACTACGAGCAGTACTTC. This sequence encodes CASSARLAGDYEQYF.

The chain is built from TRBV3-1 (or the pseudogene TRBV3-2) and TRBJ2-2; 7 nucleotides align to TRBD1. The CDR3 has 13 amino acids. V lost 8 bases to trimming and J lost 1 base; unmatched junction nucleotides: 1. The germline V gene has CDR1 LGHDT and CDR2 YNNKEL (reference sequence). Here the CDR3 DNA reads TGTGCCAGCGGACAGGTGAACACCGGGGAGCTGTTTTTT. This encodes CASGQVNTGELFF.

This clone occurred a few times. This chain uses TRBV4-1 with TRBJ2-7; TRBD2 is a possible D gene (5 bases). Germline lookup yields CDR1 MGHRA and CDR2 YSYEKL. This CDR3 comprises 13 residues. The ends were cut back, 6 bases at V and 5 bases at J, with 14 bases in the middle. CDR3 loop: CASRSSGGDEQYF. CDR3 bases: TGCGCCAGCAGATCTAGTGGAGGAGACGAGCAGTACTTC.

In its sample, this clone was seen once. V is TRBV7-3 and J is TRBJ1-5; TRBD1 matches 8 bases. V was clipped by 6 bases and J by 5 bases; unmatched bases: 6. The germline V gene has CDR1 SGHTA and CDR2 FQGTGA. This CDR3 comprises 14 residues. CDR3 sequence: CASSLTGGDQPQHF. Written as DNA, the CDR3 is TGTGCCAGCAGTCTCACAGGGGGGGATCAGCCCCAGCATTTT.

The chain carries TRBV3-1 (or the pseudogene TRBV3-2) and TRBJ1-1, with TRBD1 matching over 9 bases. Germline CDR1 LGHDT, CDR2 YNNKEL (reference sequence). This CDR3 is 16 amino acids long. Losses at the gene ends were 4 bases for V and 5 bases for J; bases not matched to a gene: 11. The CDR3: CASSLRKGQGGTEAFF. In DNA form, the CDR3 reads TGTGCCAGCAGCCTAAGAAAGGGACAGGGAGGGACTGAAGCTTTCTTT.

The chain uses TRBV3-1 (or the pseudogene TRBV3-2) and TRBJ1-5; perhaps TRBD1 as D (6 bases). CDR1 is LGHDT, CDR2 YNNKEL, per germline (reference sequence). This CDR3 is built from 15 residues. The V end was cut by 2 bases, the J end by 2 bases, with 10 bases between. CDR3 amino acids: CASSQHPGGNQPQHF. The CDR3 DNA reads TGTGCCAGCAGCCAACACCCAGGGGGCAATCAGCCCCAGCATTTT.